Below, one T cell receptor (beta chain) is given with its context. The target antigen is unknown. Germline V CDR1 and CDR2: MNHEY, SMNVEV (reference sequence). This CDR3 is built from 14 residues. The V gene end was trimmed by 6 bases and the J gene end by 1 base; junction bases not matched to a gene: 5. The source of the sample is a study of cytomegalovirus exposure and HLA in healthy donors. Study-level results: Relative to the approximately 700-donor mean, N-insertions were reportedly fewer in an Asian-associated ancestry cluster in a later analysis.

The study ran its PCR with 60 Vbeta and 13 Jbeta primers. Profiled with immunoSEQ multiplex PCR; TCRdb holds only in-frame clones, not every one. The data hold more than 200,000 clones, with roughly 85% observed a single time. The TCR comes from a male donor in good health and CMV-seronegative. Source material: PBMCs. The genes are TRBV27 and TRBJ2-7, with TRBD1 matching over 8 bases. For the CDR3, the DNA is TGTGCCAGCAGGACGGGACAGGAATCCTACGAGCAGTACTTC. Translating gives CASRTGQESYEQYF.